The clone carrying this T cell receptor (beta chain) was found many times. Its antigen is undetermined. The data derive from a study of human T cells and chemical hapten exposure. For the study at large: Upper-back patches of 0.01% DPC were read at 6 days.

What the library attached to individual cDNA molecules were unique molecular identifiers. One entry per CDR3 protein, called by TCRdb with MiXCR from the RACE reads. The sample comprises around 340,000 distinct CDR3 sequences, approximately 6.9% of which are singletons, and 7.5% to 8.5% rests with the top ten. Time point here: patch test 1, 2 weeks after DPC sensitization. The treatment here: therapeutic diphenylcyclopropenone sensitization with weekly scalp DPC. Findings and caveats of the study: Donors, who had alopecia, may show an immune response that differs from healthy people's.

The ends were cut back, 5 bases at V and 6 bases at J, with 23 bases in the middle. Germline V gene sequence: CDR1 MGHRA, CDR2 YSYEKL. This CDR3 spans 16 amino acids. This chain joins TRBV4-1 and TRBJ2-7; D may be TRBD2 (5 bases). This TCR was sampled from a woman in her late teens or twenties with alopecia areata. Some clones in this sample may be carry-over from other donors' samples. Sequences were derived from whole blood, sampled in connection with sensitization to the hapten diphenylcyclopropenone (DPC). The CDR3, as DNA: TGCGCCAGCAGCATCTCATCAGGCCGGGGTACCGGCGAGCAGTACTTC. Its protein product is CASSISSGRGTGEQYF.